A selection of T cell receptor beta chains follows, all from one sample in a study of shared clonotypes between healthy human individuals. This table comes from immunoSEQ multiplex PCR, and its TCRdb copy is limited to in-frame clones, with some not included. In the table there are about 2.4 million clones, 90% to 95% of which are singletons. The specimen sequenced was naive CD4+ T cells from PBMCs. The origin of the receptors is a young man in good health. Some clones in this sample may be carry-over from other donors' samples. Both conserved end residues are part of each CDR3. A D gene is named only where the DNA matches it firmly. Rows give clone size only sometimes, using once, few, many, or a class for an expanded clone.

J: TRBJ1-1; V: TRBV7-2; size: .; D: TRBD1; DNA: TGTGCCAGCAGCCTCCGGGACAGACGTCAAGCTTTCTTT; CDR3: CASSLRDRRQAFF
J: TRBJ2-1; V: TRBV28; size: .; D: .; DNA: TGTGCCAGCAGACCAGGGGGAGGTTTAAATGAGCAGTTCTTC; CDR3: CASRPGGGLNEQFF
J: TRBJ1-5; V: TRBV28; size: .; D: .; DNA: TGTGCCAGCAGTTCGGGCAGGGGGCCCCAGCATTTT; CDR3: CASSSGRGPQHF
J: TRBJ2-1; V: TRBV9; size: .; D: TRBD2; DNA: TGTGCCAGCAGCGCCCTAGCGGGAATCGATGAGCAGTTCTTC; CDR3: CASSALAGIDEQFF
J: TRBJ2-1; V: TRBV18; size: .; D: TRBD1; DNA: TGTGCCAGCTCGCCGACAGGGGGCACCTACAATGAGCAGTTCTTC; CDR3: CASSPTGGTYNEQFF
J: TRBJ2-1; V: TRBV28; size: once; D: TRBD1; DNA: TGTGCCAGCAGAGAAGGGGGCCGCCCCAATGAGCAGTTCTTC; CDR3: CASREGGRPNEQFF
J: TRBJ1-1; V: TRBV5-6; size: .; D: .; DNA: TGTGCCAGCAGCTCCCGAGTGGGGCTTGAAGCTTTCTTT; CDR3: CASSSRVGLEAFF
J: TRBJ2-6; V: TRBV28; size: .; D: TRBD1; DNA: TGTGCCAGCAGTTCCGGCTTTACAGGGGTGGCCAACTCTGGGGCCAACGTCCTGACTTTC; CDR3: CASSSGFTGVANSGANVLTF
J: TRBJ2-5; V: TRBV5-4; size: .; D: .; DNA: TGTGCCAGCAGCTTCGACCTTGAGAACATGCGATTTGGGGGCCGGGAGACCCAGTACTTC; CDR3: CASSFDLENMRFGGRETQYF
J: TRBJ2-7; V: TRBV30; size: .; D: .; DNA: TGTGCCTGGAGTCGACAGTCCTACGAGCAGTACTTC; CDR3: CAWSRQSYEQYF
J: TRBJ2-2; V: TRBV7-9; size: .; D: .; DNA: TGTGCCAGCAGCTTACTCGTGGGAGACGCGAACACCGGGGAGCTGTTTTTT; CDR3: CASSLLVGDANTGELFF
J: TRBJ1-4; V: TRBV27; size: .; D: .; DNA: TGTGCCAGCAGCCCTCGGACTAATGAAAAACTGTTTTTT; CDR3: CASSPRTNEKLFF
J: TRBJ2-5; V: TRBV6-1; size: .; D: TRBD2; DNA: TGTGCCAGCAGGACTAGCGGGAAAGATTGGGAGACCCAGTACTTC; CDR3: CASRTSGKDWETQYF
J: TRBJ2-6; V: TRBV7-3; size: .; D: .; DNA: TGTGCCAGCAGCTCCCACAGGGTAGCTGGGGCCAACGTCCTGACTTTC; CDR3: CASSSHRVAGANVLTF
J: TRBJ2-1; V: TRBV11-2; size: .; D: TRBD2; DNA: TGTGCCAGCAGCCAACCGAGCCTGCGGGGGGACTCTGAGCAGTTCTTC; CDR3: CASSQPSLRGDSEQFF
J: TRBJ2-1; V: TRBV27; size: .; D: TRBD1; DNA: TGTGCCAGCAGCACAAGGGGGCAGGTGTCCGCAGCCGCTCAGTTCTTC; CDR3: CASSTRGQVSAAAQFF
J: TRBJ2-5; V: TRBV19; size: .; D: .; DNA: TGTGCCAGTAGTATATCACGAGGGTCAGAGACCCAGTACTTC; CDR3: CASSISRGSETQYF
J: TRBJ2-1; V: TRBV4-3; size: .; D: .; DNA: TGCGCCAGCAGCCAAGAGGTTTCAGGCGTTCGTGAGCAGTTCTTC; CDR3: CASSQEVSGVREQFF
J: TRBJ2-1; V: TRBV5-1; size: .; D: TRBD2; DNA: TGCGCCAGCAGCCCCCCGGGACTAGAGCAGTTCTTC; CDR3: CASSPPGLEQFF
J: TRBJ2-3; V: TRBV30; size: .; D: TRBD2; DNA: TGTGCCTGGAGTGGGACTAGCGGGCCTCCGCATACGCAGTATTTT; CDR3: CAWSGTSGPPHTQYF
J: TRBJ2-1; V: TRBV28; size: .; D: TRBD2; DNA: TGTGCCAGCAGTTCATCCGGGACTAGGCGGGACAATGAGCAGTTCTTC; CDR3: CASSSSGTRRDNEQFF
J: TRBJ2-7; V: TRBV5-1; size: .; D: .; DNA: TGCGCCAGCAGCTTGGGTGGTCAGGGCTTCTACGAGCAGTACTTC; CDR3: CASSLGGQGFYEQYF
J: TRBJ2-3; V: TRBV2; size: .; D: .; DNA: TGTGCCAGCGAGGCCGGGGGCACAGATACGCAGTATTTT; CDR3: CASEAGGTDTQYF
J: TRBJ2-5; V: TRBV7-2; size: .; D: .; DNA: TGTGCCAGCAGCGCCACTCACCAAGAGACCCAGTACTTC; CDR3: CASSATHQETQYF
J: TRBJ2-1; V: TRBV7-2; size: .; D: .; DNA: TGTGCCAGCAAGGGCGGGCGGGGTAACAATGAGCAGTTCTTC; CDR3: CASKGGRGNNEQFF
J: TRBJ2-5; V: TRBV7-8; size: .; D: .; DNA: TGTGCCAGCAGCCCTAGGACAGCCCAAGAGACCCAGTACTTC; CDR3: CASSPRTAQETQYF
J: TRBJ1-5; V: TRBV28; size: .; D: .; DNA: TGTGCCAGCAGTTTAGGCGGACGGATTAGCAATCAGCCCCAGCATTTT; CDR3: CASSLGGRISNQPQHF
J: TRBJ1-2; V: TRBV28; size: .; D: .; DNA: TGTGCCAGCAGTAGTTCAGGCGCTAACTATGGCTACACCTTC; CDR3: CASSSSGANYGYTF
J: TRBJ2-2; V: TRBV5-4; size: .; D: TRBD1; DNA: TGTGCCAGCAGCAAACCACAGGGGGCCATTCGTAACACCGGGGAGCTGTTTTTT; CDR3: CASSKPQGAIRNTGELFF
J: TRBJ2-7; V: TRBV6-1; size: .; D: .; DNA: TGTGCCAGCAGTGAGACAGGATCCTCCGTCTACGAGCAGTACTTC; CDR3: CASSETGSSVYEQYF
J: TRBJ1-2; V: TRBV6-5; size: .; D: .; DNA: TGTGCCAGCACCGACCGGAACGGAGATGGCTACACCTTC; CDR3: CASTDRNGDGYTF
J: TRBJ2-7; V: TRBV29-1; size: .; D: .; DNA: TGCAGCGGTAGGGGCAGCTCCTACGAGCAGTACTTC; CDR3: CSGRGSSYEQYF
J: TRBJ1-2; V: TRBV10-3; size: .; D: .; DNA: TGTGCCCTAGGCGGGGGCCCCTATGGCTACACCTTC; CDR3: CALGGGPYGYTF
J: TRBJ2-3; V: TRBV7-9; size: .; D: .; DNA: TGTGCCTCAGCGAAGGACTTTCGCACAGATACGCAGTATTTT; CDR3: CASAKDFRTDTQYF
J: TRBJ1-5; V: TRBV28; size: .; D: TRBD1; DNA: TGTGCCAGCAGTTTATGGACAGGGTCATACAGCGATCAGCCCCAGCATTTT; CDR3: CASSLWTGSYSDQPQHF
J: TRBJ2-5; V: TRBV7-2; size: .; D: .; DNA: TGTGCCAGCAGCTTAGTTCAAGAGACCCAGTACTTC; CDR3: CASSLVQETQYF
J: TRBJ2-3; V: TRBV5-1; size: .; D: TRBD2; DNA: TGCGCCAGCAGCTTACTAAGCGGGAGTCCCCCAGATACGCAGTATTTT; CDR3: CASSLLSGSPPDTQYF
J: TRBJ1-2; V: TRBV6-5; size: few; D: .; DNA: TGTGCCAGCAGTTACCGACCTCCCTATGGCTACACCTTC; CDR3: CASSYRPPYGYTF
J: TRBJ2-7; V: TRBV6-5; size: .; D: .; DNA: TGTGCCACAAGGACCAGGCCCTCCTACGAGCAGTACTTC; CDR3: CATRTRPSYEQYF
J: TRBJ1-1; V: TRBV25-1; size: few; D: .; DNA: TGTGCCAGCAGAAGACAGCAGAACACTGAAGCTTTCTTT; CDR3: CASRRQQNTEAFF
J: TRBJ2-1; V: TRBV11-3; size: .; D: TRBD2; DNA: TGTGCCAGCAGCTTGGGTAGCGGGCCCTACAATGAGCAGTTCTTC; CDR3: CASSLGSGPYNEQFF
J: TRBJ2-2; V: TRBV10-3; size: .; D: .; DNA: TGTGCCATCAGTGAAGCCAGGGCTAACGGGGAGCTGTTTTTT; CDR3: CAISEARANGELFF
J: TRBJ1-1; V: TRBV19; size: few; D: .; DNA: TGTGCCAGTAGTCTCAGGACAGCGAACACTGAAGCTTTCTTT; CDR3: CASSLRTANTEAFF
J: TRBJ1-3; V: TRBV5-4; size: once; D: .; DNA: TGTGCCAGCAGCGGGCCAGGGAGCTCTGGAAACACCATATATTTT; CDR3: CASSGPGSSGNTIYF
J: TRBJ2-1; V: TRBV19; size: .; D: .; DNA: TGTGCCAGTAGTATAGATCGGCGGGATGAGCAGTTCTTC; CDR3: CASSIDRRDEQFF
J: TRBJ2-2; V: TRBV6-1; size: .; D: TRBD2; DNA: TGTGCCAGCAGTGAATCGAGAGCGGGAGGATCCGGGGAGCTGTTTTTT; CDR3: CASSESRAGGSGELFF
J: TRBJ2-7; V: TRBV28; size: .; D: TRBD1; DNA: TGTGCCAGCAGGGACGACAGGGGGCTTTCCTACGAGCAGTACTTC; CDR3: CASRDDRGLSYEQYF
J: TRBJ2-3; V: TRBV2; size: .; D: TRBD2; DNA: TGTGCCAGCAGTGACGGGACTAGCGTTATCACAGATACGCAGTATTTT; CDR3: CASSDGTSVITDTQYF
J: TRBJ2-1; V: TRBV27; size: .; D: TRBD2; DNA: TGTGCCAGCAGTTCCCCGGGGAGCGGGAGGGCGAGGGATGAGCAGTTCTTC; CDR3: CASSSPGSGRARDEQFF
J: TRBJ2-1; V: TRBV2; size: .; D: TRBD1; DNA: TGTGCCAGCAGCCAAGGTTCAAGCAGGGGGAATGAGCAGTTCTTC; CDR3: CASSQGSSRGNEQFF
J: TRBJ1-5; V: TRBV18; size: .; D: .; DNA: TGTGCCAGCTCAGACGGGAGCAATCAGCCCCAGCATTTT; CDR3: CASSDGSNQPQHF
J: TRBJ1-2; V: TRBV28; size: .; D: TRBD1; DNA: TGTGCCAGCAGTTTAGGGACAGGGTGGGCCTATGGCTACACCTTC; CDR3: CASSLGTGWAYGYTF
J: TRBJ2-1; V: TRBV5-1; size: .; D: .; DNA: TGCGCCAGCAGCTTGAAGGGGGTATACAATGAGCAGTTCTTC; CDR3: CASSLKGVYNEQFF
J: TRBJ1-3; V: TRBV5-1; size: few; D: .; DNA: TGCGCCAGCAGCTTGGAGTACCTCTCTGGAAACACCATATATTTT; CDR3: CASSLEYLSGNTIYF